This TCR beta chain was sequenced for a study of OX40 agonist ivuxolimab in advanced cancers. A note on the overall study: Ivuxolimab was an agonistic, fully human IgG2 monoclonal antibody directed against OX40 (CD134), a costimulatory receptor. The paper covers the monotherapy dose-escalation part of the phase I ivuxolimab trial, which included N of about 50 patients. Intravenous ivuxolimab was administered to patients every 2 weeks at six dose levels: 0.01, 0.1, 0.3, 1.5, 3 and 10 mg/kg. In the dose-escalation cohort, roughly 82% of patients were male, and the mean age was roughly 60 years with a range of roughly 20 to 79. Patients were allowed to have had prior anti-PD-1, anti-PD-L1 or anti-CTLA-4 therapy, and 40% to 45% of the dose-escalation patients had previously received checkpoint inhibitors. Partial responses occurred in three dose-escalation patients: two with cutaneous melanoma and one with hepatocellular carcinoma. Peripheral TCRbeta sequencing aimed to test whether ivuxolimab altered TCR sequence diversity and caused clonal T-cell expansion. Among the roughly 52 dose-escalation patients, roughly 20 had hepatocellular carcinoma, 15 or so melanoma, 9 renal cell carcinoma and 9 head and neck cancer. The paper's findings and limits, for the study overall: Low levels of normalized T-cell clonal expansion were also seen in some patients who did not respond. At doses of 0.1 to 3.0 mg/kg, clonal expansion of both CD4+ and CD8+ blood T cells was observed from baseline to week 6. Which antigens the clonally expanded peripheral T cells were specific for was not determined. In the 0.1-3.0 mg/kg groups, partial responders were among the patients with the lowest normalized peripheral clonal expansion, particularly in CD8+ T cells. After ivuxolimab, CD8+ T cells had more expanded clones than CD4+ T cells on average.

A remark on this clone: The antigen it recognizes is unknown. No per-base quality is available; no much larger clone lies one base away.

The trial excluded patients who had a history of autoimmune disease or who were on systemic immunosuppression. Peripheral blood for TCR sequencing was collected from all dose cohorts at baseline, on cycle 4 day 1, and on cycle 7 day 1. The samples were taken from a phase I, first-in-human, multicenter, open-label dose-escalation trial of ivuxolimab. Adults with locally advanced or metastatic melanoma, renal cell carcinoma, hepatocellular carcinoma or head and neck squamous cell carcinoma were enrolled in the trial. Before TCR sequencing, CD4+ T cells and CD8+ T cells were sorted from peripheral blood as separate populations. For sequencing of the TCRbeta CDR3 region, genomic DNA was extracted from the sorted cells. The immunoSEQ Assay was used to sequence the TCRbeta CDR3 regions. Sourced from immuneACCESS, this table was stored by TCRdb with only in-frame sequences that have V and J called. A share of the clones is absent; for the studies checked, an unresolved V gene accounts for under half, and the remainder has no known explanation. The sample data list roughly 150,000 clones, and 90% to 95% of these were observed just once. The leading ten clones occupy about 0.3% of the sample.

This receptor was identified in an adult with an advanced solid tumor such as melanoma, head and neck, liver or kidney cancer. The specimen comprised CD4+ or CD8+ T cells sorted from blood, sampled in a trial of the OX40 agonist ivuxolimab.

Read as DNA, the sequence is TGTGCCAGCAGTATCAGAGGAGGTCAGCCCCAGCATTTT. Translation gives CASSIRGGQPQHF. The rearranged chain carries TRBV2 and TRBJ1-5; no confident D gene assignment can be made. V is cut by 5 bases and J by 6 bases, and the space between the germline ends is 11 bases. CDR3 length: 13 amino acids, cysteine to phenylalanine. The retained sequence is limited to the CDR3, 39 bases, with the frame set at the first base. The germline V gene gives CDR1 as SNHLY and CDR2 as FYNNEI.